A selection of T cell receptor beta chains follows, all from one sample in a study of T cell responses to AZD1222 COVID-19 vaccine. Libraries were prepared by immunoSEQ multiplex PCR; TCRdb keeps only in-frame clonotypes and omits some of them. This sample has approximately 150,000 clones; roughly nine tenths occur once, and the top ten carry roughly 1.5%. Source: peripheral blood, taken 28 days after the second AZD1222 dose. These receptor sequences come from an adult who received the AZD1222 COVID-19 vaccine. Both conserved end residues are part of each CDR3. A D gene is named only where the DNA matches it firmly.

J: TRBJ2-3; V: TRBV5-4; D: NA; CDR3: CASRPQAGADTQYF
J: TRBJ1-4; V: TRBV10-3; D: TRBD1; CDR3: CAISSDRGSTNEKLFF
J: TRBJ1-2; V: TRBV12-3/TRBV12-4; D: NA; CDR3: CASSLRQEHGYTF
J: TRBJ1-1; V: TRBV4-3; D: NA; CDR3: CASSQDELNTEAFF
J: TRBJ2-1; V: TRBV9; D: NA; CDR3: CASSVGGRPYNEQFF
J: TRBJ2-3; V: TRBV4-1; D: NA; CDR3: CASSQGLQGAGNTDTQYF
J: TRBJ2-1; V: TRBV6-1; D: NA; CDR3: CASSEWTDPNEQFF
J: TRBJ2-1; V: TRBV24-1; D: TRBD2; CDR3: CATRAGTSGRGWSNEQFF
J: TRBJ1-3; V: TRBV6-6; D: NA; CDR3: CASSYYPLGGGNTIYF
J: TRBJ2-3; V: TRBV2; D: NA; CDR3: CASNLTPQDTQYF
J: TRBJ1-1; V: TRBV11-3; D: NA; CDR3: CASSFQENTEAFF
J: TRBJ2-1; V: TRBV4-3; D: NA; CDR3: CASSHSETAYNEQFF
J: TRBJ2-7; V: TRBV6-5; D: TRBD2; CDR3: CASSGGGSGSDEQYF
J: TRBJ2-1; V: TRBV7-2; D: NA; CDR3: CASSPPGRWNEQFF
J: TRBJ2-5; V: TRBV5-1; D: NA; CDR3: CASSLVWAGGQETQYF
J: TRBJ2-1; V: TRBV6-2/TRBV6-3; D: NA; CDR3: CASSYGLAYNEQFF
J: TRBJ2-2; V: TRBV24-1; D: NA; CDR3: CATSDSPGSTGTGELFF
J: TRBJ1-2; V: TRBV19; D: NA; CDR3: CASRSNSYGYTF
J: TRBJ2-7; V: TRBV11-1; D: NA; CDR3: CASSGSERVTLEQYF
J: TRBJ2-3; V: TRBV7-9; D: TRBD2; CDR3: CASSQGLAGDTDTQYF
J: TRBJ1-5; V: TRBV5-1; D: NA; CDR3: CASSLAGTYDQPQHF
J: TRBJ2-7; V: TRBV7-9; D: NA; CDR3: CASSPGGAYEQYF
J: TRBJ2-7; V: TRBV13; D: NA; CDR3: CASSPRESDEQYF